The 20 T cell receptor beta chains presented below share a single source sample, sequenced in a study of T cell changes during pregnancy in multiple sclerosis. TCRdb keeps only in-frame clones here, not all; method: immunoSEQ multiplex PCR. The table lists about 47,000 clones, approximately 90% of them singletons, with under 2% in the top ten. The sample in question was peripheral blood, obtained in the first trimester of pregnancy. The receptors here all came from a female donor with multiple sclerosis, enrolled in a pregnancy study.

The CDR3 loop reads CSAEGQGKGYTF. CDR3 DNA: TGCAGCGCCGAGGGACAGGGGAAGGGCTACACCTTC. The genes are TRBV29-1 and TRBJ1-2; 10 bases are shared with TRBD1. The CDR3 sequence is 12 residues long. The J segment lost 8 bases and the V segment lost 7 bases, leaving 7 bases of the junction unmatched. Per the germline V gene, CDR1 is SQVTM and CDR2 is ANQGSEA.

The CDR3 protein is CASSWGQRNTIYF. The CDR3 region has the DNA TGTGCCAGCAGCTGGGGACAGCGAAACACCATATATTTT. The genes are TRBV5-6 and TRBJ1-3; 7 bases align to TRBD1. The CDR3 has 13 amino acids. Germline CDR1 is SGHDT and CDR2 is YYEEEE. Trimming took 3 bases from V and 5 from J; bases not matched to a gene: 2.

This clone was counted a single time. The chain carries TRBV2 and TRBJ1-1; 7 nucleotides line up with TRBD1. Germline V gene sequence: CDR1 SNHLY, CDR2 FYNNEI. V lost 1 base, J lost 7 bases, and 6 bases stayed unmatched. The CDR3 spans 14 residues. The CDR3 region has the DNA TGTGCCAGCAGTGAAGACCCCGGGACAGTTGAAGCTTTCTTT. Amino acid sequence: CASSEDPGTVEAFF.

The rearrangement links TRBV7-9 to TRBJ2-3; D is possibly TRBD1 (6 bases). The CDR3 is made up of 16 amino acids. In germline, CDR1 is SEHNR, CDR2 FQNEAQ (reference sequence). Trimming stripped 5 bases from V and 2 bases from J, with 17 bases between. The chain's CDR3 is CASSKLSGAPTDTQYF. The CDR3 nucleotides read TGTGCCAGCAGCAAACTTTCAGGGGCGCCCACAGATACGCAGTATTTT.

This clone was seen once. This chain uses TRBV2 with TRBJ1-1; D might be TRBD1 (5 bases). CDR3 length: 11 amino acids. Germline values: CDR1 SNHLY, CDR2 FYNNEI. V was trimmed by 5 bases and J by 11 bases, leaving 12 bases between them. The chain's CDR3 is CASSFRNRAFF. The CDR3 DNA sequence: TGTGCCAGCAGTTTTCGAAACAGGGCTTTCTTT.

The chain recombines TRBV6-6 with TRBJ1-5; 7 nucleotides match TRBD1. Trimming cost V 9 bases and J 5 bases; bases outside gene matches: 7. The length of the CDR3 is 13 residues. The germline V gene has CDR1 MNHNY and CDR2 SVGAGI (reference sequence). The CDR3 sequence: CASTPTGHQPQHF. CDR3 DNA sequence: TGTGCCAGTACCCCGACAGGGCATCAGCCCCAGCATTTT.

The genes are TRBV18 and TRBJ2-6; 8 positions agree with TRBD1. Germline-derived CDR1 and CDR2 are KGHSH and LQKENI. With 3 bases clipped from V and 3 bases from J, the junction kept 10 bases outside the gene matches. The CDR3 sequence is 18 residues long. The CDR3 sequence is CASSPRTGNTIGANVLTF. The CDR3 nucleotides read TGTGCCAGCTCACCCAGGACAGGGAATACTATTGGGGCCAACGTCCTGACTTTC.

In its sample, this clone was seen once. J is TRBJ1-1 and V is TRBV5-6, with D maybe TRBD1 (6 bases). Germline V CDR1 and CDR2: SGHDT, YYEEEE. This CDR3 contains 14 residues. V was pared by 0 bases and J by 6 bases, with 12 bases between. CDR3 sequence: CASSLGPGVPEAFF. CDR3 coding DNA: TGTGCCAGCAGCTTGGGTCCAGGGGTGCCTGAAGCTTTCTTT.

This clone has more than one count but fewer than ten. The chain recombines TRBV6-4 with TRBJ2-2; 11 positions agree with TRBD1. This CDR3 region has 15 residues. Germline V gives CDR1 MRHNA, CDR2 SNTAGT. Germline trimming cut 2 bases from V and 4 bases from J; bases unmatched to any gene: 0. CDR3 region: CASSDGTGGTGELFF. CDR3 in DNA: TGTGCCAGCAGTGACGGGACAGGGGGCACCGGGGAGCTGTTTTTT.

The chain carries TRBV5-4 and TRBJ2-7; 7 nucleotides align to TRBD1. The CDR3 is 15 residues long. V trimming: 4 bases; J trimming: 2 bases; junction bases outside the gene matches: 9. Germline CDR1 SGHNT, CDR2 YYREEE (reference sequence). CDR3 protein: CASSPARQGPYEQYF. In DNA, the CDR3 is TGTGCCAGCAGCCCCGCCCGACAGGGTCCCTACGAGCAGTACTTC.

The V gene is TRBV7-2, the J gene TRBJ1-3; possible D gene TRBD1, 5 bases. CDR1 and CDR2 (germline): SGHTA, FQGNSA. The V end lost 5 bases, the J end lost 4 bases, and 9 bases lay between the germline ends. The CDR3 spans 13 residues. The CDR3 protein is CASSPNRGNTIYF. CDR3 DNA sequence: TGTGCCAGCAGCCCGAACAGGGGAAACACCATATATTTT.

This chain joins TRBV7-3 and TRBJ2-1, with D possibly TRBD2 on 7 matching bases. V lost 5 bases and J lost 6, with 14 bases in between. This CDR3 is 14 amino acids long. Germline V gives CDR1 SGHTA, CDR2 FQGTGA. CDR3 bases: TGTGCCAGCAGCCCCTCGGGGGGCGGCAATGAGCAGTTCTTC. It translates to CASSPSGGGNEQFF.

The gene calls are TRBV4-1 and TRBJ2-6, with a possible D match to TRBD1 (6 bases). Trimming removed 3 bases at V and 0 bases at J, with 9 bases between. Germline CDR1 and CDR2: MGHRA and YSYEKL. CDR3 length: 16 amino acids. CDR3 amino acids: CASSQTGGSGANVLTF. As DNA, the CDR3 is TGCGCCAGCAGCCAGACAGGAGGCTCTGGGGCCAACGTCCTGACTTTC.

V usage is TRBV6-5 and J usage is TRBJ1-1; tentatively, D is TRBD1 (5 bases). The CDR3 contains 15 residues. Germline-derived CDR1 and CDR2 are MNHEY and SVGAGI. Trimming shortened V by 3 bases and J by 3 bases, and 14 bases separated the two germline ends. This CDR3 is CASSYRPGGDTEAFF. In DNA, the CDR3 is TGTGCCAGCAGTTATAGGCCGGGAGGGGACACTGAAGCTTTCTTT.

The J gene is TRBJ2-7, the V gene TRBV14, with D possibly TRBD2 on 6 matching bases. Germline V gene sequence: CDR1 SGHDN, CDR2 FVKESK. V lost 4 bases, J lost 3 bases, and 10 bases lay in between. CDR3 length: 13 residues. CDR3 residues: CASSRGLHYEQYF. The CDR3 DNA is TGTGCCAGCAGCCGGGGACTTCACTACGAGCAGTACTTC.

This chain uses TRBV15 with TRBJ2-3; 11 nucleotides align to TRBD2. The CDR3 has 15 amino acids. CDR1 is LNHNV and CDR2 is YYDKDF in the germline V gene (reference sequence). The junction had 1 base not matched to a gene; V was cut back by 1 base and J by 4 bases. CDR3 DNA: TGTGCCACCAGCAGAGTTAGCGGGGGGGCAGATACGCAGTATTTT. Amino acids: CATSRVSGGADTQYF.

This clone showed up just once. The chain combines TRBV7-8 with TRBJ1-1; D remains ambiguous. Germline CDR1 SGHVS, CDR2 FQNEAQ. The CDR3 runs to 15 residues. The ends were cut back, 0 bases at V and 2 bases at J, with 10 bases in the middle. CDR3: CASSLAGDSNTEAFF. CDR3 DNA: TGTGCCAGCAGCTTAGCCGGGGATAGCAACACTGAAGCTTTCTTT.

The rearrangement uses TRBV28 and TRBJ1-6; tentatively, D is TRBD1 (5 bases). Germline V gives CDR1 MDHEN, CDR2 SYDVKM. The ends were cut back, 7 bases at V and 8 bases at J, with 12 bases in the middle. The CDR3 spans 13 residues. CDR3: CASTPGWDSPLHF. DNA for the CDR3: TGTGCCAGCACTCCAGGGTGGGATTCACCCCTCCACTTT. Full variable domain (outside the CDR3, taken from reference TRBV28 and TRBJ1-6): DVKVTQSSRYLVKRTGEKVFLECVQDMDHENMFWYRQDPGLGLRLIYFSYDVKMKEKGDIPEGYSVSREKKERFSLILESASTNQTSMYLCASTPGWDSPLHFGNGTRLTVT.

This chain joins TRBV5-1 and TRBJ2-5, with a possible D match to TRBD2 (6 bases). The V gene's germline CDR1 is SGHRS and CDR2 YFSETQ. The V end lost 5 bases, the J end lost 4 bases, and 21 bases lay between the germline ends. The CDR3 is made up of 16 amino acids. CDR3 residues: CASREGRASIRETQYF. CDR3 nucleotide sequence: TGCGCCAGCAGGGAGGGGCGGGCGTCGATTAGAGAGACCCAGTACTTC. The variable domain in full, completed from reference TRBV5-1 and TRBJ2-5, reads KAGVTQTPRYLIKTRGQQVTLSCSPISGHRSVSWYQQTPGQGLQFLFEYFSETQRNKGNFPGRFSGRQFSNSRSEMNVSTLELGDSALYLCASREGRASIRETQYFGPGTRLLVL.

V and J are TRBV7-2 and TRBJ1-5, with D unclear. The V gene's germline CDR1 is SGHTA and CDR2 FQGNSA. V lost 7 bases, J lost 6 bases, and 10 bases lay in between. This CDR3 is built from 12 residues. The CDR3 DNA reads as TGTGCCAGCAATCCTGAGGGTCAGCCCCAGCATTTT. Translated, it gives CASNPEGQPQHF.